Included here is one T cell receptor beta chain sequence, with context. The sample is drawn from a study of blood T cell repertoires in COVID-19. In the authors' workflow: Amplifying reference gene primers gave estimates of nucleated cell counts. Clones were read by immunoSEQ multiplex PCR, and TCRdb kept only the in-frame ones, dropping some. That table furnishes V, J and clone size, whereas the DNA furnished D and trimming. Here the sample spans approximately 210,000 clones, roughly four fifths being singletons. This CDR3 is built from 13 residues. The V gene's germline CDR1 is LNHDA and CDR2 SQIVND (reference sequence). V lost 5 bases, J lost 12 bases, and 14 bases lay in between.

The sequence came from a middle-aged man who had recovered from COVID-19. The sample consisted of PBMCs or T cells enriched from blood (not recorded which). The chain carries TRBV19 and TRBJ1-6; D possibly corresponds to TRBD1 (5 bases). In DNA form, the CDR3 reads TGTGCCAGTAGTTCCGGGGGTGACTTACCCCTCCACTTT. The encoded protein is CASSSGGDLPLHF.